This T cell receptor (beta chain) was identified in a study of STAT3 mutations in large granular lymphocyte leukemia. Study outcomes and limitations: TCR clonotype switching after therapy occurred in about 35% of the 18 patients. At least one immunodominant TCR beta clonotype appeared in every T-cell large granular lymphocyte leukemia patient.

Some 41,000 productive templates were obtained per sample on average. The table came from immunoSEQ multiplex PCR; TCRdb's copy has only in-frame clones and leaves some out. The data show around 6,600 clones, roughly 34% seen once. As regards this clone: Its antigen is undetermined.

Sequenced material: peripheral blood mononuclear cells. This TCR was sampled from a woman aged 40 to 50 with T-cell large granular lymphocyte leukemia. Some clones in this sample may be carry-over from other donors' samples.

The CDR3 region has the DNA TGTGCCAGCAGTTCCCTGTCCGGGGCCAACGTCCTGACTTTC. Its translation is CASSSLSGANVLTF. The rearrangement uses TRBV27 and TRBJ2-6; no clear D gene. V lost 4 bases to trimming and J lost 4 bases, with 8 bases between them. There are 14 residues in the CDR3. Germline V gives CDR1 MNHEY, CDR2 SMNVEV (reference sequence).